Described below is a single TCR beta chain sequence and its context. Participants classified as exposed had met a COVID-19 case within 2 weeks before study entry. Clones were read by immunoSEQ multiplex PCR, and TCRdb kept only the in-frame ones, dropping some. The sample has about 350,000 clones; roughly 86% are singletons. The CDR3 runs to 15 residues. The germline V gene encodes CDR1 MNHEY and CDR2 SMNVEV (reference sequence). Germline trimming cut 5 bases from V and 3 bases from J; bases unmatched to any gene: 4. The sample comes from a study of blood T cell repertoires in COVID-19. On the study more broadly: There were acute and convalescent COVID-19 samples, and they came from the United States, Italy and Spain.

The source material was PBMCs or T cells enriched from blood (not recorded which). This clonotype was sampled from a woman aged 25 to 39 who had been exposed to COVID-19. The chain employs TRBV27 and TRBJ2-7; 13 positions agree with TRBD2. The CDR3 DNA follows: TGTGCCAGCAGTAGGGGACTAGCGGGATTCTACGAGCAGTACTTC. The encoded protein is CASSRGLAGFYEQYF.